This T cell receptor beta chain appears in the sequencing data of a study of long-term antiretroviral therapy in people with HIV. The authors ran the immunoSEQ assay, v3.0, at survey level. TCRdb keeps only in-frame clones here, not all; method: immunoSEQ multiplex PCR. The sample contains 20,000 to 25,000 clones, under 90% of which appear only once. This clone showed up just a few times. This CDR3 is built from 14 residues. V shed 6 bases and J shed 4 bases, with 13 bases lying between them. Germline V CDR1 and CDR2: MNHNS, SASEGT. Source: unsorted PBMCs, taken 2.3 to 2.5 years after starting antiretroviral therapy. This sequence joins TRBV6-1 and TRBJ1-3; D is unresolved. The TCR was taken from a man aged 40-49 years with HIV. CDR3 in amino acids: CASRPLISGNTIYF. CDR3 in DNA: TGTGCCAGCAGACCCCTAATAAGCGGAAACACCATATATTTT.